This T cell receptor (beta chain) was obtained from a study of post-analysis software for immune sequencing data. A note on this clonotype: What it binds is unknown.

Study-level findings and limits: Patients had higher frequencies than controls of about 5 TRBV segments, including TRBV5-6, TRBV5-1 and TRBV20-1.

Unique molecular identifiers had been added to the TCR beta cDNA libraries. TCRdb processed the PCR reads anew with MiXCR; each CDR3 protein has one entry. This table has more than 500,000 distinct CDR3 sequences, around 31% appearing once. The germline gives CDR1 ENHRY, CDR2 SYGVKD. This CDR3 is built from 14 residues. The ends lost 10 bases at V and 2 bases at J; junction bases unmatched: 3. The rearrangement links TRBV10-3 to TRBJ2-6; the match to TRBD1 covers 9 bases. The source is a girl aged 2-17 years with multiple sclerosis. Sample: blood. The CDR3 here is CANRQGAGANVLTF. The CDR3 bases are TGTGCCAATAGACAGGGGGCTGGGGCCAACGTCCTGACTTTC.